These 17 T cell receptor beta chains share one sample of origin, sequenced in a study of blood T cell repertoires in COVID-19. Sequencing used immunoSEQ multiplex PCR; TCRdb keeps in-frame clones, though not all of them. The sample lists fewer than 300,000 clones; about 89% were seen once. The specimen sequenced was peripheral blood. These receptors all come from a man aged 30-40 years with acute or convalescent COVID-19.

J is TRBJ2-7 and V is TRBV6-1; no clear D gene. Germline V gene lookup returns CDR1 MNHNS and CDR2 SASEGT. This CDR3 comprises 15 residues. The V and J ends lost 3 bases and 2 bases respectively, with 14 bases between them. The CDR3 DNA reads as TGTGCCAGCAGTGAGGGCAGCCATCGACCCTACGAGCAGTACTTC. Its translation: CASSEGSHRPYEQYF.

DNA for the CDR3: TGTGCCAGCATCAGGTGGGGAGGGAGGGAAGTATCTAGCACAGATACGCAGTATTTT. Translation: CASIRWGGREVSSTDTQYF. The V gene is TRBV28, the J gene TRBJ2-3; 7 bases match TRBD2. The CDR3 totals 19 residues. CDR1 MDHEN and CDR2 SYDVKM come from the germline V gene. Germline trimming cut 7 bases from V and 0 bases from J; bases unmatched to any gene: 19.

The sample holds one count of this clone. The chain joins TRBV14 to TRBJ2-2; D is perhaps TRBD2 (5 bases). V lost 3 bases and J 6 bases, leaving 17 bases between the germline ends. Germline-derived CDR1 and CDR2 are SGHDN and FVKESK. This CDR3 is built from 16 residues. CDR3 sequence: CASSHYPPPGAGELFF. The DNA for the CDR3 is TGTGCCAGCAGCCATTATCCCCCCCCCGGGGCCGGGGAGCTGTTTTTT.

This clone was seen only once. Additional DNA sequences in this sample encode the identical CDR3. V usage is TRBV3-1 (or the pseudogene TRBV3-2) and J usage is TRBJ1-5; the D gene is possibly TRBD1 (6 bases). Per the germline V gene, CDR1 is LGHDT and CDR2 is YNNKEL (reference sequence). This CDR3 is 14 amino acids long. V was trimmed by 1 base and J by 7 bases, leaving 11 bases between them. Here the CDR3 reads CASSQGTVNQPQHF. CDR3 bases: TGTGCCAGCAGCCAAGGGACAGTGAACCAGCCCCAGCATTTT.

V gene TRBV27 combines with J gene TRBJ1-6; maybe TRBD1 (5 bases). In germline, CDR1 is MNHEY, CDR2 SMNVEV (reference sequence). The CDR3 is 14 residues long. Trimming left V 3 bases short and J 8 bases short, with 11 bases between. CDR3 sequence (DNA): TGTGCCAGCAGTTTTAGGGGATGGGATTCACCCCTCCACTTT. It yields the protein CASSFRGWDSPLHF.

The chain is built from TRBV10-1 and TRBJ2-1; weak D call: TRBD2 (6 bases). CDR1 is WNHNN, CDR2 SYGVQD, per germline (reference sequence). V lost 8 bases to trimming and J lost 1 base, with 15 bases between them. The CDR3 has 15 amino acids. CDR3 amino acids: CASSKGGASYNEQFF. The CDR3 region has the DNA TGCGCCAGCTCGAAGGGCGGGGCGTCCTACAATGAGCAGTTCTTC.

This clone was seen just once. The chain combines TRBV10-3 with TRBJ2-1, with D perhaps TRBD1 (6 bases). V dropped 5 bases and J dropped 8 bases, with 13 bases sitting between them. This CDR3 has 13 amino acids. Germline V CDR1 and CDR2: ENHRY, SYGVKD. The CDR3 is CAISSQGRDEQFF. The DNA of the CDR3 is TGTGCCATCAGTTCTCAGGGGCGGGATGAGCAGTTCTTC.

This clone was counted a single time. The V gene is TRBV30, the J gene TRBJ1-2; a possible D gene is TRBD1 (6 bases). Germline assignment: CDR1 GTSNPN and CDR2 SVGIG (reference sequence). CDR3 length: 11 residues. With 2 bases removed from V and 6 bases from J, the gap between germline ends came to 7 bases. In DNA, the CDR3 is TGTGCCTGGAGTCGACAGGATGGCTACACCTTC. It codes for CAWSRQDGYTF.

This rearrangement joins TRBV19 to TRBJ1-5; D call uncertain. The CDR3 is made up of 12 amino acids. CDR1 and CDR2 from the germline V gene are LNHDA and SQIVND (reference sequence). V was pared by 5 bases and J by 9 bases, with 11 bases between. The CDR3 DNA reads as TGTGCCAGTAGTTCTAGGAGTGGGCCCCAGCATTTT. It translates to CASSSRSGPQHF.

The gene calls are TRBV28 and TRBJ1-2; the D gene is possibly TRBD1 (5 bases). The V gene's germline CDR1 is MDHEN and CDR2 SYDVKM. Deletions cut 3 bases from V and 6 bases from J, with 8 bases between. The CDR3 contains 12 residues. The CDR3, as DNA: TGTGCCAGCAGTTTGCGGGGGAATGGCTACACCTTC. As protein: CASSLRGNGYTF.

This clone has a single count. The CDR3 reads CASSFGSENTEAFF. The CDR3 bases are TGTGCCAGCAGCTTTGGTTCAGAGAACACTGAAGCTTTCTTT. V usage is TRBV5-5 and J usage is TRBJ1-1; D gene uncertain. CDR1 and CDR2 (germline): SGHKS, YYEKEE (reference sequence). With 2 bases removed from V and 1 base from J, the gap between germline ends came to 9 bases. The CDR3 extends over 14 amino acids.

The chain couples TRBV6-5 to TRBJ1-2; D is undetermined. Trimming pared 6 bases from V and 5 bases from J, leaving 13 bases between. The CDR3 contains 13 residues. CDR1 is MNHEY and CDR2 is SVGAGI in the germline V gene. In DNA, the CDR3 is TGTGCCAGCAGCTCCAAATGGCCTTATGGCTACACCTTC. As protein: CASSSKWPYGYTF.

The chain carries TRBV4-1 and TRBJ1-5; no firm D call. Germline CDR1 is MGHRA and CDR2 is YSYEKL. Trimming pared 2 bases from V and 6 bases from J, leaving 20 bases between. The CDR3 sequence is 17 residues long. CDR3 sequence: CASSQRWREGILQPQHF. CDR3 nucleotides: TGCGCCAGCAGCCAACGTTGGAGGGAGGGTATTCTTCAGCCCCAGCATTTT.

This clone was found once. The chain joins TRBV29-1 to TRBJ2-1, with 7 bases fitting TRBD2. Losses at the gene ends were 2 bases for V and 6 bases for J; bases not matched to a gene: 4. Germline V gene lookup returns CDR1 SQVTM and CDR2 ANQGSEA. The CDR3 loop spans 13 amino acids. Here the CDR3 DNA reads TGCAGCGTTGAACCTAGCGGTGGCAATGAGCAGTTCTTC. Protein sequence: CSVEPSGGNEQFF.

The J gene is TRBJ2-1, the V gene TRBV28, with 10 positions matching TRBD1. The CDR3 runs to 14 residues. With 6 bases clipped from V and 7 bases from J, the junction kept 6 bases outside the gene matches. Germline values: CDR1 MDHEN, CDR2 SYDVKM. The CDR3 DNA is TGTGCCAGCAGCGCCGGGACAGGGGTAAATGAGCAGTTCTTC. Residues: CASSAGTGVNEQFF.

The V gene is TRBV2, the J gene TRBJ1-5; 7 positions agree with TRBD1. CDR3 length: 17 residues. V lost 0 bases, J lost 1 base, and 6 bases stayed unmatched. The germline gives CDR1 SNHLY, CDR2 FYNNEI. This CDR3 is CASSEAREGASNQPQHF. The CDR3 DNA reads as TGTGCCAGCAGTGAAGCGCGAGAGGGGGCGAGCAATCAGCCCCAGCATTTT.

For this clone: Other DNA sequences from this sample encode an identical CDR3 as well. The chain links TRBV5-1 to TRBJ2-2, with 8 bases fitting TRBD2. The germline V gene has CDR1 SGHRS and CDR2 YFSETQ. V lost 1 base to trimming and J lost 1 base; unmatched junction nucleotides: 0. This CDR3 spans 15 amino acids. DNA of the CDR3: TGCGCCAGCAGCTTGACTAGCGGGAACACCGGGGAGCTGTTTTTT. It yields the protein CASSLTSGNTGELFF. The whole variable domain, remainder taken from reference TRBV5-1 and TRBJ2-2, is KAGVTQTPRYLIKTRGQQVTLSCSPISGHRSVSWYQQTPGQGLQFLFEYFSETQRNKGNFPGRFSGRQFSNSRSEMNVSTLELGDSALYLCASSLTSGNTGELFFGEGSRLTVL.